These 18 T cell receptor beta chains were all obtained from the same sample, sequenced in a study of blood T cells in healthy people across ages (dated by TCRdb to between 2014 and 2017). The library came from 5' RACE. The instrument was an Illumina HiSeq 2500. A second PCR of about 7 to 12 cycles was run with a J-beta primer mix and a sample-barcoded 5' primer. TCRdb trimmed the raw reads at Q25, called clones with MiXCR and kept productive beta chains. Duplicate CDR3 protein sequences are folded into a single record with the most common DNA and genes. The sample records over 300,000 distinct CDR3 sequences, more than 45% of which are singletons. The ten largest clones take up under 60% of the sample. The source material was blood. These receptors were collected from a man in his 60s in good health.

The chain has TRBV9 and TRBJ2-7, with D perhaps matching TRBD1 (5 bases). V was trimmed by 7 bases and J by 6 bases, leaving 20 bases between them. CDR1 is SGDLS, CDR2 YYNGEE, per germline. This CDR3 has 14 residues. The chain's CDR3 is CASSPLGESGEQYF. The CDR3 nucleotides are TGTGCCAGCTCCCCCCTAGGGGAATCTGGCGAGCAGTACTTC.

The chain couples TRBV29-1 to TRBJ2-1; tentatively, D is TRBD1 (6 bases). Germline loops: CDR1 SQVTM, CDR2 ANQGSEA. The CDR3 is made up of 13 amino acids. V was clipped by 6 bases and J by 8 bases, with 17 bases between them. CDR3 nucleotides: TGCAGCGTCGCCGGCACAGGGCTCTATGAGCAGTTCTTC. The encoded protein is CSVAGTGLYEQFF.

The chain is built from TRBV7-2 and TRBJ2-7; D might be TRBD2 (7 bases). Germline V gene sequence: CDR1 SGHTA, CDR2 FQGNSA. The V end was cut by 1 base, the J end by 7 bases, with 23 bases between. The CDR3 length is 17 residues. The CDR3 coding sequence is TGTACCAGCAGCTTAGGGGGGGCGGGAGCCACGGCGACTGAGCAGTACTTC. This encodes CTSSLGGAGATATEQYF. Drawing the rest from reference TRBV7-2 and TRBJ2-7, the complete variable domain is GAGVSQSPSNKVTEKGKDVELRCDPISGHTALYWYRQSLGQGLEFLIYFQGNSAPDKSGLPSDRFSAERTGGSVSTLTIQRTQQEDSAVYLCTSSLGGAGATATEQYFGPGTRLTVT.

V and J are TRBV4-3 and TRBJ2-3; 10 bases match TRBD2. The CDR3 runs to 15 residues. The J segment lost 6 bases and the V segment lost 3 bases, leaving 6 bases of the junction unmatched. Germline loops: CDR1 LGHNA, CDR2 YSLEER. The CDR3 loop reads CASSHQSGRGDTQYF. For the CDR3, the DNA is TGCGCCAGCAGCCATCAAAGCGGGAGGGGGGATACGCAGTATTTT.

This clonotype was counted a single time. This may arise from a read error, as a much more abundant clone is one base away. The rearrangement uses TRBV7-6 and TRBJ2-4; D may be TRBD2 (5 bases). This CDR3 has 15 amino acids. V was pared by 5 bases and J by 4 bases, with 15 bases between. CDR1 and CDR2 (germline): SGHVS, FNYEAQ. The chain's CDR3 is CASSLEPSPKNIQYF. In DNA form, the CDR3 reads TGTGCCAGCAGCCTCGAGCCTAGCCCTAAAAACATTCAGTACTTC.

This clonotype was counted many times. The chain recombines TRBV7-2 with TRBJ2-5; D is tentatively TRBD1 or TRBD2 (6 bases each). CDR1 is SGHTA, CDR2 FQGNSA, per germline. The CDR3 has 16 amino acids. Deletions cut 1 base from V and 5 bases from J, with 17 bases between. The CDR3 loop reads CASSLGPQRGGETQYF. In nucleotides, the CDR3 is TGTGCCAGCAGCTTAGGCCCACAGAGAGGGGGGGAGACCCAGTACTTC.

As regards this clonotype: A much larger clone differs by one base, so this may be a read error. This chain links TRBV5-1 with TRBJ2-3; D may match TRBD1 or TRBD2 (6 bases each). Germline CDR1 reads SGHRS; CDR2 reads YFSETQ. This CDR3 is 15 amino acids long. CDR3 sequence reads: CAGSLPGAGTDTQYF. The CDR3 region has the DNA TGCGCCGGCAGCTTGCCGGGGGCAGGTACAGATACGCAGTATTTT.

The genes are TRBV29-1 and TRBJ1-2; maybe TRBD1 (5 bases). This CDR3 has 12 amino acids. CDR1 is SQVTM, CDR2 ANQGSEA, per germline. Trimming took 7 bases from V and 8 from J, leaving 17 bases between them. CDR3 protein: CSGGAWGLGYTF. CDR3 sequence (DNA): TGCAGCGGCGGGGCCTGGGGTTTGGGCTACACCTTC.

There are many counts of this clonotype. The chain joins TRBV2 to TRBJ2-3; the D gene could be TRBD1 or TRBD2 (6 bases each). V lost 7 bases and J lost 0, with 14 bases in between. This CDR3 spans 15 amino acids. Per germline, CDR1 SNHLY and CDR2 FYNNEI. CDR3 in amino acids: CASTEGGTSTDTQYF. The CDR3 region has the DNA TGTGCCAGCACCGAGGGGGGTACTAGCACAGATACGCAGTATTTT.

This sequence joins TRBV7-2 and TRBJ2-1, with 14 positions matching TRBD2. The CDR3 length is 14 residues. The V gene's germline CDR1 is SGHTA and CDR2 FQGNSA. The V segment lost 5 bases and the J segment 12 bases; nucleotides outside the gene matches: 6. In DNA form, the CDR3 reads TGTGCCAGCAGCATGACTAGCGGGGGGGATGGGCAGTTCTTC. As protein: CASSMTSGGDGQFF.

The chain carries TRBV6-6 and TRBJ1-5; D gene ambiguous. V dropped 0 bases and J dropped 6 bases, with 12 bases sitting between them. Per the germline V gene, CDR1 is MNHNY and CDR2 is SVGAGI (reference sequence). The CDR3 runs 15 residues. The CDR3 DNA is TGTGCCAGCAGTTACTCTTTAGGTGTGGGTCAGCCCCAGCATTTT. Translated, it gives CASSYSLGVGQPQHF.

This chain connects TRBV6-2 or TRBV6-3 to TRBJ2-7, with TRBD2 matching over 12 bases. CDR3 size: 16 residues. V was pared by 4 bases and J by 3 bases, with 7 bases of the junction left unmatched. Germline assignment: CDR1 MNHEY and CDR2 SVGEGT. CDR3 bases: TGTGCCAGCAGTTCCGGACTAGCGGGAATCCTCTACGAGCAGTACTTC. Its protein is CASSSGLAGILYEQYF.

V and J are TRBV9 and TRBJ2-1; D gene ambiguous. Germline V gene data show CDR1 as SGDLS and CDR2 as YYNGEE. The CDR3 spans 13 residues. V was clipped by 2 bases and J by 0 bases, with 3 bases between them. The CDR3: CASSVNSYNEQFF. CDR3 coding DNA: TGTGCCAGCAGCGTCAACTCCTACAATGAGCAGTTCTTC.

The chain has TRBV28 and TRBJ2-7; D is perhaps TRBD1 (5 bases). V was trimmed by 1 base and J by 1 base, leaving 11 bases between them. This CDR3 is 15 amino acids long. Germline assignment: CDR1 MDHEN and CDR2 SYDVKM. CDR3 bases: TGTGCCAGCAGTTTATCCACACAGGTTTCCTACGAGCAGTACTTC. This codes for CASSLSTQVSYEQYF. Combining the CDR3 with reference TRBV28 and TRBJ2-7 gives the whole variable domain DVKVTQSSRYLVKRTGEKVFLECVQDMDHENMFWYRQDPGLGLRLIYFSYDVKMKEKGDIPEGYSVSREKKERFSLILESASTNQTSMYLCASSLSTQVSYEQYFGPGTRLTVT.

The CDR3 region is CASSFSLDTEAFF. Here the CDR3 DNA reads TGTGCCAGCAGCTTCTCTCTGGACACTGAAGCTTTCTTT. The V gene is TRBV7-2, the J gene TRBJ1-1, with no clear D. With 3 bases removed from V and 3 bases from J, the gap between germline ends came to 8 bases. CDR3 length: 13 amino acids. Germline V gene sequence: CDR1 SGHTA, CDR2 FQGNSA.

Comment on this clonotype: At one of its ends the junction is not consistent with the germline gene, which may arise from a read error. The chain employs TRBV7-2 and TRBJ2-7; TRBD1 might be the D (5 bases). The closer fit of TRBJ2-5 to the DNA end suggests the J call may be wrong. The CDR3 has 15 amino acids. CDR1 SGHTA and CDR2 FQGNSA come from the germline V gene. CDR3 bases: TGTGCCGGCAGCTTAGAGTCAGGGTTTCAAGAGACCCAGTACTTC. It yields the protein CAGSLESGFQETQYF.

The J gene is TRBJ2-7, the V gene TRBV25-1, with TRBD2 identical over 7 bases. The CDR3 covers 14 residues. Germline CDR1 is MGHDK and CDR2 is SYGVNS. Trimming cost V 8 bases and J 2 bases; bases outside gene matches: 9. CDR3 in amino acids: CASQSRLAPYEQYF. CDR3 bases: TGTGCCAGCCAGTCCAGACTAGCACCCTACGAGCAGTACTTC.

The chain combines TRBV11-2 with TRBJ2-3, with no clear D. This CDR3 has 14 residues. Germline loops: CDR1 SGHAT, CDR2 FQNNGV. V was pared by 7 bases and J by 1 base, with 12 bases between. The CDR3 DNA is TGTGCCAGCACCCCCCTCTGGCGCACAGATACGCAGTATTTT. The encoded protein is CASTPLWRTDTQYF.